Listed below are T cell receptor beta chains from one sample, sequenced in a study of cytomegalovirus exposure and HLA in healthy donors. Generated by immunoSEQ multiplex PCR, the TCRdb table keeps only in-frame clones and is missing some. This repertoire shows about 150,000 clones, around three quarters found once; its top ten account for roughly 2%. The specimen was PBMCs. These receptor sequences come from a woman aged 55-70 years in good health and CMV-seropositive. The conserved cysteine and the conserved F or W are not part of the CDR3 here. Each record gives: J gene, V gene, CDR3 protein.

j_call: TRBJ2-2
v_call: TRBV9
cdr3_aa: ASSLPRGQVNTGELF

j_call: TRBJ2-7
v_call: TRBV19
cdr3_aa: ASSIEAGHSYEQY

j_call: TRBJ1-2
v_call: TRBV23-1
cdr3_aa: ASSHQTGGYPNYGYT

j_call: TRBJ2-2
v_call: TRBV7-2
cdr3_aa: ASSLVVGSQTGELF

j_call: TRBJ1-2
v_call: TRBV28
cdr3_aa: ASSLGQLDGYT

j_call: TRBJ2-5
v_call: TRBV11-3
cdr3_aa: ASSLSTGETQY

j_call: TRBJ2-5
v_call: TRBV27
cdr3_aa: ASSFVLGETQY

j_call: TRBJ2-1
v_call: TRBV14
cdr3_aa: ASSQDIQRAYNEQF

j_call: TRBJ1-1
v_call: TRBV29-1
cdr3_aa: SVTGQRNTEAF

j_call: TRBJ1-1
v_call: TRBV5-4
cdr3_aa: ATMTGGPHTEAF

j_call: TRBJ2-1
v_call: TRBV4-1
cdr3_aa: ASSPLAGPGDEQF

j_call: TRBJ2-7
v_call: TRBV15
cdr3_aa: ATSRFGTSGTGSYEQY

j_call: TRBJ2-3
v_call: TRBV2
cdr3_aa: ASSLAGAFADTQY

j_call: TRBJ2-3
v_call: TRBV18
cdr3_aa: ASSPPSGQGHTQY

j_call: TRBJ1-5
v_call: TRBV7-2
cdr3_aa: ASSLVGGHSNQPQH

j_call: TRBJ2-1
v_call: TRBV7-2
cdr3_aa: ASSLEGLAYEQF

j_call: TRBJ2-5
v_call: TRBV5-1
cdr3_aa: ASSLMGAQETQY

j_call: TRBJ2-7
v_call: TRBV6-5
cdr3_aa: ASSYPGQGRNEQY

j_call: TRBJ2-4
v_call: TRBV5-1
cdr3_aa: ASSSGAGVNIQY

j_call: TRBJ1-3
v_call: TRBV29-1
cdr3_aa: SVTGSGNTIY

j_call: TRBJ1-4
v_call: TRBV28
cdr3_aa: ASRRGKLF

j_call: TRBJ2-7
v_call: TRBV5-1
cdr3_aa: ASSLGPGQSYEQY

j_call: TRBJ2-5
v_call: TRBV6-5
cdr3_aa: ASSQGWGGETQY

j_call: TRBJ2-6
v_call: TRBV6-1
cdr3_aa: ASSDALTGTGANVLT

j_call: TRBJ1-2
v_call: TRBV19
cdr3_aa: ASSRVETGVSGYT

j_call: TRBJ1-5
v_call: TRBV28
cdr3_aa: ASSLLGGQGVDQPQH

j_call: TRBJ1-2
v_call: TRBV18
cdr3_aa: ASSSYAETYGYT